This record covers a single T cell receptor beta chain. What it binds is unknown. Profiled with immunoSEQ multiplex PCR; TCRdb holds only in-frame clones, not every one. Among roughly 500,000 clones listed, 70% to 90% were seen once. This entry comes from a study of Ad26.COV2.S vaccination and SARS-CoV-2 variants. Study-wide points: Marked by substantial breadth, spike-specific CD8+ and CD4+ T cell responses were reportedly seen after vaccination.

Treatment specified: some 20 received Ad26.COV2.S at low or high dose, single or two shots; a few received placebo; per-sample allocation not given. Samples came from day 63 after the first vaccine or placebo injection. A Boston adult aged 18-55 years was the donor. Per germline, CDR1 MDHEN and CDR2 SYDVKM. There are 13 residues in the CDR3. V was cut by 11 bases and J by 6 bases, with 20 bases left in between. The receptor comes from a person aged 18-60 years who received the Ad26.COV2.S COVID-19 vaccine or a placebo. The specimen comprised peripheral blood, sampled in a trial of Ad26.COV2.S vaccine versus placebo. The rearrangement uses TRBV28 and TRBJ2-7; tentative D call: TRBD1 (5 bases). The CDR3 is CAVGRQGSTEQYF. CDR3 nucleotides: TGTGCCGTCGGACGGCAGGGATCGACCGAGCAGTACTTC.